This TCR beta chain was sequenced during a study of blood T cell repertoires in COVID-19. Across the whole study: Specimens from acute and convalescent COVID-19 originated in the United States, Italy and Spain.

Original methodology: By means of reference gene primer amplification, nucleated cell counts were estimated. Sequenced by immunoSEQ multiplex PCR; TCRdb stores in-frame clones only, minus some. V, J and clone size derive from that table, while D and trimming were established from the DNA sequence. The profile shows over 300,000 clones, more than 70% of them singletons. This CDR3 region has 14 residues. Germline assignment: CDR1 GTSNPN and CDR2 SVGIG (reference sequence). The V end lost 1 base, the J end lost 0 bases, and 8 bases lay between the germline ends. The chain uses TRBV30 and TRBJ2-3; perhaps TRBD2 as D (7 bases). This sequence was found in a woman aged 50 to 65 with acute or convalescent COVID-19. Sequencing input: peripheral blood. This CDR3 is CAWSAGGSTDTQYF. In DNA form, the CDR3 reads TGTGCCTGGAGTGCGGGGGGCAGCACAGATACGCAGTATTTT. The whole variable domain, filled in from reference TRBV30 and TRBJ2-3, reads SQTIHQWPATLVQPVGSPLSLECTVEGTSNPNLYWYRQAAGRGLQLLFYSVGIGQISSEVPQNLSASRPQDRQFILSSKKLLLSDSGFYLCAWSAGGSTDTQYFGPGTRLTVL.